This T cell receptor beta chain was observed in a study of blood T cell repertoires in COVID-19 (dated by TCRdb to about 2020). The study in broad terms: Samples from collaborators originated in the United States, Italy and Spain and spanned both the acute and convalescent phases of COVID-19. The prospective study material was composed of cDNA or gDNA derived from T cells, B-cell-depleted T cells, or PBMCs. A de-identified subject ID, COVID-19 status, age in years and sex were almost always included in the sample metadata. A freely available public database, intended as a resource for researchers studying the immune response to SARS-CoV-2, is where the repertoires were released. Deeply sampled blood TCRbeta repertoires from subjects exposed to, actively infected with, or recovered from COVID-19 were included in the dataset. Samples were obtained from the ongoing ImmuneRACE study (first 160 participants) and from 1,254 subjects provided by 6 global collaborators. Where available, HLA class I and class II types were taken from metadata supplied by the sample provider and were not determined by assay-based typing. The paper as a whole reports these results and caveats: Clinical and demographic metadata were provided uncurated, with the amount varying by source and participant.

In the case of this clone: This receptor's antigen is unknown. Base qualities are not at hand, and no much larger clone is one base apart.

Whole blood was collected in K2EDTA tubes by collaborating institutions according to the institutions' own protocols. Collaborator samples were shipped for TCRbeta analysis as frozen whole blood, isolated PBMCs, or DNA extracted from either sample type. The immunoSEQ Assay, a bias-controlled multiplex PCR, was used to amplify TCRbeta CDR3 regions from genomic DNA. Per the source publication's procedure: Nucleated cell counts per sample were estimated from amplification of reference gene primers within the assay. To quantify the absolute abundance of each unique TCRbeta CDR3 rearrangement, sequence reads were collapsed and filtered. For each sample, productive Simpson clonality was calculated as the square root of Simpson's diversity index across productive rearrangements. TCRdb re-hosts the immuneACCESS table, in-frame sequences only. Its copies lack some clones; in the studies checked, an unresolved V gene accounts for under half of them, and the cause for the rest is not known. V and J calls plus clone size are reproduced from that table; the DNA served to infer D and trimming. The sample has tens of thousands of clones on record, 60% to 80% of them singletons. The ten most abundant clones make up around a sixth of the sample.

The CDR3 holds 18 amino acids from the cysteine to the phenylalanine. Of the read, only the CDR3 DNA is kept; its 54 bases are in frame from base 1. At the junction V is shortened by 7 bases and J by 0 bases; bases outside the gene matches: 12. From a lookup of the germline V gene, CDR1 and CDR2 are SNHLY and FYNNEI. This TCR came from a man between 65 and 85 years old with active or convalescent COVID-19. Sequenced: peripheral blood. The chain is encoded by TRBV2 joined to TRBJ2-4, with 10 bases in between that match TRBD2. The DNA sequence follows: TGTGCCAGCAAGTCGAATAGCGGGGGGTTTGGAGCCAAAAACATTCAGTACTTC. It translates to CASKSNSGGFGAKNIQYF.